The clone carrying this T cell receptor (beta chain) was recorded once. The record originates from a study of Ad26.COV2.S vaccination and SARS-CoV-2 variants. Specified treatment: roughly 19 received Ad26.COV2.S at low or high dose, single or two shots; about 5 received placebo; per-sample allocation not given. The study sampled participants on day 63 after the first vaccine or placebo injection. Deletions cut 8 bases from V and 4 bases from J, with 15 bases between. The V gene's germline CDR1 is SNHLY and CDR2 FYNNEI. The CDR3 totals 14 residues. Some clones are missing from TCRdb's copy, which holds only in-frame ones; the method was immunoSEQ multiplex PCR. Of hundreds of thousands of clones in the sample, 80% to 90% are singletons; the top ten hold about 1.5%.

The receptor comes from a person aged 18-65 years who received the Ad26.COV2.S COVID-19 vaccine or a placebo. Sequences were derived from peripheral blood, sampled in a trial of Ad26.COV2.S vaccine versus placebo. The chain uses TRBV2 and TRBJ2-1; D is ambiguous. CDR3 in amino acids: CASLAITTYNEQFF. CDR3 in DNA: TGTGCCAGCCTGGCGATTACAACTTACAATGAGCAGTTCTTC.